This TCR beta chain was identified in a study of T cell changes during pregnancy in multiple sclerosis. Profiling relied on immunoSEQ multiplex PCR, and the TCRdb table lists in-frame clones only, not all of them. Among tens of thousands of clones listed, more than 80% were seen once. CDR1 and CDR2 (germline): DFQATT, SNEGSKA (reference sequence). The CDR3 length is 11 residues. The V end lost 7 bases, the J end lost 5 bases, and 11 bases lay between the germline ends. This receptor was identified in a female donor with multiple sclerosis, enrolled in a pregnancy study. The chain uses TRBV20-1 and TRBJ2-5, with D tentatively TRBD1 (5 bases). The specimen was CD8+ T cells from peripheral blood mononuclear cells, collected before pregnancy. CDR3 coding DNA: TGCAGTGTCAGGGTGGGGGAGACCCAGTACTTC. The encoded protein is CSVRVGETQYF.